The source of this TCR beta chain is a study of PD-L1 blockade in urothelial cancer. Overall study: Patients, treated from 2014 onward, received atezolizumab 1,200 mg intravenously every 3 weeks. Samples came from 3 weeks, at the second dose, and 6 weeks into treatment. A median of roughly 150,000 T cells was found in the blood samples.

The table came from immunoSEQ multiplex PCR; TCRdb's copy has only in-frame clones and leaves some out. The table includes fewer than 90,000 clones, around 93% detected once. Stated time point: peripheral blood 6 weeks after treatment start. The patients' disease, urothelial carcinoma, was locally advanced or metastatic. V was pared by 1 base and J by 0 bases, with 6 bases between. Germline V gives CDR1 SNHLY, CDR2 FYNNEI. CDR3 size: 14 residues. This specimen consisted of PBMCs, obtained around atezolizumab (anti-PD-L1) treatment. This sequence was found in a woman older than 75 with urothelial cancer. The V gene is TRBV2, the J gene TRBJ1-2; D unresolved. DNA of the CDR3: TGTGCCAGCAGTGAAGACAGAACTAACTATGGCTACACCTTC. Its translation: CASSEDRTNYGYTF.